This T cell receptor (beta chain) was found in a study of T cells expressing NK-cell markers. The V gene's germline CDR1 is LGHNA and CDR2 YSLEER. CDR3 length: 15 amino acids. For each CDR3 protein, TCRdb gives one entry from its re-call of the 5' RACE reads, without DNA. The sample includes some 150,000 distinct CDR3 sequences. The sequence derives from a man aged 18-30 years in good health. The V gene is TRBV4-3, the J gene TRBJ2-7. Material: blood T cells: a sorted CD56 or NKG2C T cell subset, CD4+ or CD8+ T cells, or bulk PBMC T cells (not recorded which). The CDR3 sequence is CASSQDVVGPYEQYF.